Listed below are T cell receptor beta chains from one sample, sequenced in a study of T cells after yellow fever vaccination. Each CDR3 protein gets one entry after TCRdb re-called the 5' RACE reads with MiXCR. The table lists a few hundred thousand distinct CDR3 sequences, about 9.9% of them singletons. Sequencing used PBMCs, obtained on the day of the first yellow fever vaccination. These receptor sequences come from a man aged 18 to 30 who received the YFV17D yellow fever vaccine. Each CDR3 is given with its conserved first and last residue. D genes are given only for firm matches. Only some rows state a clone size, as once, few, many or a class for expanded clones.

cdr3_nt,cdr3_aa,j_call,d_call,v_call,clone_size
TGTGCCAGCAGGAAAGGGCCGGAAGGGTCCGGAAACACCATATATTTT,CASRKGPEGSGNTIYF,TRBJ1-3,.,TRBV27,.
TGCAGTGCTAGGGACCCGGACAGGGCACCCTCGGAGACCCAGTACTTC,CSARDPDRAPSETQYF,TRBJ2-5,TRBD1,TRBV20-1,once
TGTGCCAGCAGTTTGTTACAGGGGAGGGGGAACACTGAAGCTTTCTTT,CASSLLQGRGNTEAFF,TRBJ1-1,TRBD1,TRBV6-5,many
TGTGCCAGCACGTGGATGGAAGGGGATAATGAGCAGTTCTTC,CASTWMEGDNEQFF,TRBJ2-1,.,TRBV6-1,few
TGTGCCAGCAGCCCCCAACGCCCGGGACCGTACAATGAGCAGTTCTTC,CASSPQRPGPYNEQFF,TRBJ2-1,.,TRBV7-9,few
TGTGCCAGCAGTCCGGGACTAGAGAACACCGGGGAGCTGTTTTTT,CASSPGLENTGELFF,TRBJ2-2,TRBD2,TRBV12-3/TRBV12-4,.
TGTGCCAGCAGTTTCGACAGGGCCAGGGGAAAACTGTTTTTT,CASSFDRARGKLFF,TRBJ1-4,TRBD1,TRBV12-3/TRBV12-4,.
TGTGCCAGCAGTGTTTGGGACAGGGAGGCAGATACGCAGTATTTT,CASSVWDREADTQYF,TRBJ2-3,TRBD1,TRBV2,.
TGTGCCAGCAGCCTAGGGTCGGGGGGGCCCCAGCATTTT,CASSLGSGGPQHF,TRBJ1-5,.,TRBV5-6,few
TGTGCCAGCCTAAAGGGGGGATTTGACGAGCAGTACTTC,CASLKGGFDEQYF,TRBJ2-7,.,TRBV7-2,many
TGCGCCAGCAGCCAATACGGAGGTGGGGGCGGGAGCACTGAAGCTTTCTTT,CASSQYGGGGGSTEAFF,TRBJ1-1,.,TRBV4-1,few
TGTGCCAGTAGTATTGGCAGGGCCGCCAATGAGCAGTTCTTC,CASSIGRAANEQFF,TRBJ2-1,.,TRBV19,.
TGTGCCAGCAGGGGACAGGGGGCGAGGAATGAGCAGTTCTTC,CASRGQGARNEQFF,TRBJ2-1,TRBD1,TRBV7-2,.
TGCGCCAGCAGCGCGGGCTACGCTCTGAACATTCAGTACTTC,CASSAGYALNIQYF,TRBJ2-4,.,TRBV5-1,many
TGTGCCAGCAGTCCGCAACAGGGGAGCTATGGCTACACCTTC,CASSPQQGSYGYTF,TRBJ1-2,TRBD1,TRBV12-3/TRBV12-4,many
TGCGCCAGCAGCGCGGGGGGGCTCGTAGAGCAGTTCTTC,CASSAGGLVEQFF,TRBJ2-1,TRBD2,TRBV4-1,.
TGCGCCAGCAGCCTCGGGGCGGGGGTCGTCTACGAGCAGTACTTC,CASSLGAGVVYEQYF,TRBJ2-7,TRBD2,TRBV5-1,few
TGTGCCAGCAGCTTTTTCCTAGCGGGGGGCTCCACAGATACGCAGTATTTT,CASSFFLAGGSTDTQYF,TRBJ2-3,TRBD2,TRBV5-4,few
TGCGCCAGCAGCTTTGTCCCGGCGAACGCGAACACCGGGGAGCTGTTTTTT,CASSFVPANANTGELFF,TRBJ2-2,.,TRBV5-1,few
TGTGCCAGCAGGTTGACAGGCAGCTACAATGAGCAGTTCTTC,CASRLTGSYNEQFF,TRBJ2-1,.,TRBV12-3/TRBV12-4,.
TGTGCCAGCAGCTCTAGCCCGGGGTCTGGAGAGACCCAGTACTTC,CASSSSPGSGETQYF,TRBJ2-5,.,TRBV11-2,many
TGCGCCAGCAGCCAAGTAGCCGGGACAGGACGAAAACTGTTTTTT,CASSQVAGTGRKLFF,TRBJ1-4,TRBD1,TRBV4-3,.
TGCGCCAGCAGCCAGGAAAATCTTCCCGACTCCTACGAGCAGTACTTC,CASSQENLPDSYEQYF,TRBJ2-7,.,TRBV4-3,.
TGTGCCTGGAGCCGGACTACCTCCAGCCTACAGTTCTTC,CAWSRTTSSLQFF,TRBJ2-1,.,TRBV30,.
TGTGCCAGCAGCTTTTCCCCCGGCGGGGAGACCCAGTACTTC,CASSFSPGGETQYF,TRBJ2-5,.,TRBV7-2,few
TGTGCCAGCAGCTCACTAGCGGGGGTAGGCGAGCAGTTCTTC,CASSSLAGVGEQFF,TRBJ2-1,TRBD2,TRBV7-8,many
TGCAGTGTTAACAGGGAACTTAGAACTGAAGCTTTCTTT,CSVNRELRTEAFF,TRBJ1-1,.,TRBV20-1,few